The 18 T cell receptor beta chains below were found in one sample sequenced in a study of molecular identifiers for immune sequencing clone quantification. TCRdb redid the calling of the PCR reads with MiXCR, one entry per CDR3 protein. The profile shows about 640,000 distinct CDR3 sequences, 15% to 20% of them singletons. Material: naive CD8+ T cells from blood, with Jurkat cell RNA spiked in. Subset specified: FACS-sorted CD8+CD4-CCR7+CD45RA+ naive T cells. The origin of the receptors is a human donor in good health. Some libraries in this study had Jurkat cell RNA spiked in.

This rearrangement joins TRBV7-6 to TRBJ1-1; 11 nucleotides line up with TRBD1. With V trimmed by 5 bases and J by 7 bases, 9 bases remained unmatched. Germline V lookup: CDR1 SGHVS, CDR2 FNYEAQ. The CDR3 runs to 15 residues. The CDR3 sequence is CASSPERTGGLEAFF. The CDR3 bases are TGTGCCAGCAGCCCTGAACGGACAGGGGGCCTTGAAGCTTTCTTT. The whole variable domain, remainder taken from reference TRBV7-6 and TRBJ1-1, is GAGVSQSPRYKVTKRGQDVALRCDPISGHVSLYWYRQALGQGPEFLTYFNYEAQQDKSGLPNDRFSAERPEGSISTLTIQRTEQRDSAMYRCASSPERTGGLEAFFGQGTRLTVV.

Turning to this clonotype: A single base separates this from a much larger clone, so it may be a read error. The rearrangement joins TRBV27 to TRBJ2-7; a possible D gene is TRBD1 (6 bases). Trimming took 4 bases from V and 2 from J, leaving 15 bases between them. Germline CDR1 reads MNHEY; CDR2 reads SMNVEV (reference sequence). This CDR3 comprises 15 residues. The CDR3, as DNA: TGTGCCAGCAGTTCCCGAGTCCAGGGGACCTACGAGCAGTACTTC. Amino acid sequence: CASSSRVQGTYEQYF.

This clonotype was recorded at least ten times. The CDR3 DNA is TGTGCCAGCAGTACCTTTGTCGGCCCCTACGAGCAGTACTTC. Amino acids: CASSTFVGPYEQYF. V usage is TRBV27 and J usage is TRBJ2-7; D is unclear. Between the trimmed V and J ends, which lost 5 bases and 2 bases, there was a span of 13 bases. Germline V CDR1 and CDR2: MNHEY, SMNVEV (reference sequence). This CDR3 is 14 amino acids long.

The rearrangement links TRBV15 to TRBJ2-5; 7 bases align to TRBD2. CDR1 is LNHNV and CDR2 is YYDKDF in the germline V gene (reference sequence). The CDR3 runs to 15 residues. The junction had 8 bases not matched to a gene; V was cut back by 2 bases and J by 5 bases. Here the CDR3 DNA reads TGTGCCACCAGCAGAAACCGGGACTATGAGGAGACCCAGTACTTC. It translates to CATSRNRDYEETQYF. Combining the CDR3 with reference TRBV15 and TRBJ2-5 gives the whole variable domain DAMVIQNPRYQVTQFGKPVTLSCSQTLNHNVMYWYQQKSSQAPKLLFHYYDKDFNNEADTPDNFQSRRPNTSFCFLDIRSPGLGDTAMYLCATSRNRDYEETQYFGPGTRLLVL.

This clonotype was recorded at least ten times. The J gene is TRBJ2-4, the V gene TRBV11-2; TRBD1 aligns across 7 bases. V shed 4 bases, J shed 14 bases, and the junction held 5 bases outside the gene matches. This CDR3 region has 11 residues. From germline, CDR1 is SGHAT and CDR2 FQNNGV. The CDR3 bases are TGTGCCAGCAGCTCGGGGACAGTCAAGTACTTC. Translation gives CASSSGTVKYF.

Concerning this clonotype: With a much larger clone just one base away, this may be a read error. The DNA of the CDR3 is TGCAGTGCTAGGCCCCTTGGTCTCGAAGCTATCTTT. It translates to CSARPLGLEAIF. J is TRBJ1-1 and V is TRBV20-1; D unresolved. The CDR3 covers 12 residues. Per germline, CDR1 DFQATT and CDR2 SNEGSKA (reference sequence).

This clonotype appeared many times. The chain links TRBV4-3 to TRBJ1-5; TRBD1 is a possible D gene (5 bases). Looked up from germline, CDR1 is LGHNA and CDR2 is YSLEER. This CDR3 spans 16 amino acids. V lost 0 bases and J lost 3, with 12 bases in between. Here the CDR3 reads CASSQDTGPFNQPQHF. DNA of the CDR3: TGCGCCAGCAGCCAAGATACAGGACCTTTCAATCAGCCCCAGCATTTT.

Worth noting for this clonotype: The final CDR3 position lacks the conserved phenylalanine or tryptophan, pointing to a likely read error. V and J are TRBV13 and TRBJ1-1; possibly TRBD1 for D (6 bases). The V end was cut by 5 bases, the J end by 0 bases, with 13 bases between. Per germline, CDR1 PRHDT and CDR2 FYEKMQ (reference sequence). The CDR3 sequence is 15 residues long. The CDR3 reads CASSTRQEMNTEAFL. The CDR3 coding sequence is TGTGCCAGCAGCACCCGACAGGAGATGAACACTGAAGCTTTCCTT.

As regards this clonotype: One base away lies a much larger clone, so this may be a sequencing read error. The chain carries TRBV11-2 and TRBJ2-3, with 8 positions matching TRBD1. CDR3 size: 14 residues. Looked up from germline, CDR1 is SGHAT and CDR2 is FQNNGV. In DNA form, the CDR3 reads TGTGCCAGCACTAGGGACAGGATTACCGATACGCGGTATTTT. Its protein is CASTRDRITDTRYF.

As regards this clonotype: A clone one base away is much larger, so this may be a read error. Given the absence of the conserved phenylalanine or tryptophan at the CDR3 end, a read error is likely. V and J are TRBV3-1 and TRBJ2-4, with 7 bases matching TRBD1. CDR3 size: 14 residues. Germline V gene data show CDR1 as LGHDT and CDR2 as YNNKEL (reference sequence). V lost 0 bases, J lost 8 bases, and 4 bases stayed unmatched. CDR3 region: CASSQDWQGDIQYS. Here the CDR3 DNA reads TGTGCCAGCAGCCAAGATTGGCAGGGGGACATTCAGTACTCC.

As concerns this clonotype: A much larger clonotype is one base distant, so this may be a read error. J is TRBJ2-7 and V is TRBV5-1, with TRBD1 matching over 7 bases. Germline V gives CDR1 SGHRS, CDR2 YFSETQ. The length of the CDR3 is 16 residues. J gave up 3 bases and V 4 bases, and 13 bases lay outside the gene matches. Written as DNA, the CDR3 is TGCGCCAGCAGCGAACGGTCGGGACAGTACTACTACGAGCAGTACTTC. It is translated as CASSERSGQYYYEQYF.

This clonotype was seen repeatedly, ten times or more. J is TRBJ1-3 and V is TRBV29-1; a weak D match, TRBD1 (5 bases). The CDR3 is made up of 13 amino acids. V lost 6 bases to trimming and J lost 5 bases, with 14 bases between them. CDR1 and CDR2 from the germline V gene are SQVTM and ANQGSEA. Here the CDR3 reads CSVDQGLRNTIYF. The CDR3 DNA is TGCAGCGTGGACCAGGGATTGAGAAACACCATATATTTT.

Many counts were recorded for this clonotype. The CDR3 sequence is CSVDWTVSGNTEAFF. In DNA form, the CDR3 reads TGCAGCGTTGATTGGACCGTAAGCGGGAACACTGAAGCTTTCTTT. V is TRBV29-1 and J is TRBJ1-1, with no clear D. V was shortened by 3 bases and J by 1 base, with 15 bases between the two germline ends. The germline V gene has CDR1 SQVTM and CDR2 ANQGSEA. The CDR3 consists of 15 residues.

This clonotype was found many times. The chain uses TRBV20-1 and TRBJ2-7; 7 positions match TRBD2. Germline values: CDR1 DFQATT, CDR2 SNEGSKA (reference sequence). The length of the CDR3 is 14 residues. J was trimmed by 2 bases and V by 6 bases; bases with no gene match: 10. The CDR3 bases are TGCAGTGCCCAGAGAGGGCGGGAGACCTACGAGCAGTACTTC. It is translated as CSAQRGRETYEQYF.

This clonotype was seen at least ten times. The chain carries TRBV5-1 and TRBJ1-1, with 7 bases lining up with TRBD1. V was pared by 0 bases and J by 0 bases, with 2 bases of the junction left unmatched. CDR1 is SGHRS, CDR2 YFSETQ, per germline. This CDR3 is built from 15 residues. The CDR3 nucleotides are TGCGCCAGCAGCTTGGGACAGGGCATGAACACTGAAGCTTTCTTT. Translated, it gives CASSLGQGMNTEAFF.

This clonotype was counted at least ten times. J is TRBJ2-2 and V is TRBV6-2 or TRBV6-3; D gene uncertain. Germline loops: CDR1 MNHEY, CDR2 SVGEGT. Trimming removed 0 bases at V and 5 bases at J, with 16 bases between. The CDR3 length is 17 residues. The CDR3 reads CASSYSPSVIWTGELFF. CDR3 DNA: TGTGCCAGCAGTTACTCTCCCAGCGTAATTTGGACCGGGGAGCTGTTTTTT.

This clonotype was recorded a few times. The chain couples TRBV7-8 to TRBJ1-5; TRBD1 might be the D (5 bases). CDR1 and CDR2 (germline): SGHVS, FQNEAQ. The CDR3 runs 16 residues. Trimming left V 1 base short and J 0 bases short, with 10 bases between. The CDR3 loop is CASSLEETGSNQPQHF. The CDR3 bases are TGTGCCAGCAGCTTAGAAGAAACAGGTAGCAATCAGCCCCAGCATTTT.

This clonotype has just a few counts. This chain connects TRBV11-1 to TRBJ2-5; D may be TRBD1 (6 bases). The V gene lost 4 bases and the J gene lost 5 bases, with 17 bases spanning the gap. Germline V CDR1 and CDR2: SGHAT, FQDESV (reference sequence). The CDR3 covers 15 residues. The CDR3 bases are TGTGCCAGCAGCTCCGGGACACAGGTAGATGAGACCCAGTACTTC. Encoded protein: CASSSGTQVDETQYF.